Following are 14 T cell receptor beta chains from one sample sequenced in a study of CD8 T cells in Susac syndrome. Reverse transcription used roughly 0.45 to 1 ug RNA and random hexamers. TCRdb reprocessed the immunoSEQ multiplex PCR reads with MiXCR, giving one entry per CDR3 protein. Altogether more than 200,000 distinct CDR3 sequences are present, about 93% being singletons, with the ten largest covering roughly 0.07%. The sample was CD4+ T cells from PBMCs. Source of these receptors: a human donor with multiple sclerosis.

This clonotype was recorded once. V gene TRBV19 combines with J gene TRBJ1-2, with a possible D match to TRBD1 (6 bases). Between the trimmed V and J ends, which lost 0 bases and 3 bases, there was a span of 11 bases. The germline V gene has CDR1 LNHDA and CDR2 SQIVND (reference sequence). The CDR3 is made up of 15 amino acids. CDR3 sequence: CASSIDSQGYYGYTF. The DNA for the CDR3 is TGTGCCAGTAGTATAGATTCACAGGGATACTATGGCTACACCTTC.

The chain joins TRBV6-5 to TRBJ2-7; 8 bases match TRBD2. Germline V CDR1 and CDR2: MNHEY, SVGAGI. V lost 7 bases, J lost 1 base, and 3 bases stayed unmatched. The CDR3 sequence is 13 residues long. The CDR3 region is CASTRGGSYEQYF. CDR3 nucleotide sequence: TGTGCCAGCACCCGGGGGGGATCCTACGAGCAGTACTTC.

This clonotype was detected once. The CDR3 sequence: CASRGGTASSYEQYF. Written as DNA, the CDR3 is TGCGCCAGCAGGGGCGGGACAGCAAGCTCCTACGAGCAGTACTTC. The V and J genes are TRBV5-1 and TRBJ2-7, with D tentatively TRBD1 (7 bases). Trimming removed 5 bases at V and 0 bases at J, with 15 bases between. Germline V lookup: CDR1 SGHRS, CDR2 YFSETQ. This CDR3 spans 15 amino acids.

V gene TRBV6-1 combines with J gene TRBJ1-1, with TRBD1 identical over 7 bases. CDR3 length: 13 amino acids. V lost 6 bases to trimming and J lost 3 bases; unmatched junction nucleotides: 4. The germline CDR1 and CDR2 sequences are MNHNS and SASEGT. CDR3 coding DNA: TGTGCCAGCAGACCGGGACAGCACACTGAAGCTTTCTTT. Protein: CASRPGQHTEAFF.

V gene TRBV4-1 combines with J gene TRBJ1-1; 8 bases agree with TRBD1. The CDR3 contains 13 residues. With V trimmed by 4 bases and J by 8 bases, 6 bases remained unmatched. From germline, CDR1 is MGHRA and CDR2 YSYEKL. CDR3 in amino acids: CASSRNRGREAFF. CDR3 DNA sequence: TGCGCCAGCAGCCGTAACAGGGGGAGAGAAGCTTTCTTT.

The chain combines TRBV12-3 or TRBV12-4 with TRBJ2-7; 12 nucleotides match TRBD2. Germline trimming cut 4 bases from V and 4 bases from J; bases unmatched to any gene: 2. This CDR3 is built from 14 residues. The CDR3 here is CASSSSGGEYEQYF. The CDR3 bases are TGTGCCAGCAGTTCTAGCGGGGGGGAGTACGAGCAGTACTTC.

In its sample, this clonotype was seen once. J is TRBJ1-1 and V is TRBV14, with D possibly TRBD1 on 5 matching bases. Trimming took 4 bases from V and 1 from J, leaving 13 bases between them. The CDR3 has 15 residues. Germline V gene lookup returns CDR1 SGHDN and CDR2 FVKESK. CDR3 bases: TGTGCCAGCAGCCCATGGGACGCTCGGAACACTGAAGCTTTCTTT. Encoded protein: CASSPWDARNTEAFF.

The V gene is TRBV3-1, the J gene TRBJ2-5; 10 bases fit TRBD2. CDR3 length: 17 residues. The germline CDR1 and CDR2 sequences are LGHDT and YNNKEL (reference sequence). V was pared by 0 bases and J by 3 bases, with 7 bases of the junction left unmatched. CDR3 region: CASSQDRPAGGKETQYF. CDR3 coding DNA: TGTGCCAGCAGCCAAGATCGCCCAGCGGGGGGGAAAGAGACCCAGTACTTC.

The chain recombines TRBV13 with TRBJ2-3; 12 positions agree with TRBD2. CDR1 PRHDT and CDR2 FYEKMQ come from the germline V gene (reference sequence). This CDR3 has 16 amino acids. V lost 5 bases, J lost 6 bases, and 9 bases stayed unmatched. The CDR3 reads CASSAVTSGRSDTQYF. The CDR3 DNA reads TGTGCCAGCAGCGCGGTGACTAGCGGGAGATCGGATACGCAGTATTTT.

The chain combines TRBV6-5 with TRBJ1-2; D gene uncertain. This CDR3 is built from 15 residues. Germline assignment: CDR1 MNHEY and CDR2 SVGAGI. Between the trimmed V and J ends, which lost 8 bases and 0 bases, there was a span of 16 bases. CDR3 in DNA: TGTGCCAGCCGCCCGGTCGGGATAGCTAACTATGGCTACACCTTC. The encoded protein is CASRPVGIANYGYTF.

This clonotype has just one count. The CDR3 region has the DNA TGTGCCAGCAGCCAAGGGGACAGGGGTTCTTCAGTTTTCTTT. Its protein product is CASSQGDRGSSVFF. The chain couples TRBV3-1 to TRBJ1-1; 10 bases agree with TRBD1. Per the germline V gene, CDR1 is LGHDT and CDR2 is YNNKEL (reference sequence). V was pared by 1 base and J by 13 bases, with 9 bases of the junction left unmatched. The CDR3 contains 14 residues.

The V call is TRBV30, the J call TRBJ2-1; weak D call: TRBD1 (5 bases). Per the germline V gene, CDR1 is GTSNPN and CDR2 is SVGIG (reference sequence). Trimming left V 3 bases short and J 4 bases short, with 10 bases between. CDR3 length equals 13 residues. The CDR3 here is CAWRQGGYNEQFF. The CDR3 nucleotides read TGTGCCTGGAGGCAGGGCGGATACAATGAGCAGTTCTTC.

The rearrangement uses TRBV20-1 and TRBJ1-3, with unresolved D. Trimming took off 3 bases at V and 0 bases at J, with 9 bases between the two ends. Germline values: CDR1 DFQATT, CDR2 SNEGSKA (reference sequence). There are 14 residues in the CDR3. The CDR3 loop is CSASPAVSGNTIYF. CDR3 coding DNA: TGCAGTGCTAGTCCGGCCGTCTCTGGAAACACCATATATTTT.

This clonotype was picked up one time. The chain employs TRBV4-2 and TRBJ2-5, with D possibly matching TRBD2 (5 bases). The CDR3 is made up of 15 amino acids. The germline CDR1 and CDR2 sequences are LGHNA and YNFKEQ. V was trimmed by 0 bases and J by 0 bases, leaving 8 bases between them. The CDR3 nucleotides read TGTGCCAGCAGCCAAGATCCGGGGTACCAAGAGACCCAGTACTTC. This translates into CASSQDPGYQETQYF.